This T cell receptor beta chain comes out of a study of cytomegalovirus exposure and HLA in healthy donors. PCR amplification relied on 60 Vbeta primers (plus 13 Jbeta primers). The data were produced by immunoSEQ multiplex PCR, yet TCRdb's version contains in-frame clones alone and is incomplete. The repertoire holds just under 95,000 clones, with roughly 80% as singletons. Germline CDR1 is SNHLY and CDR2 is FYNNEI. The CDR3 is 15 amino acids. V lost 6 bases and J 4 bases, leaving 18 bases between the germline ends. Study-level points and caveats: Sequencing probably produced one cluster of sequence variants that were highly shared. Rarity marked most TCR sequences, yet some public TCRs occurred in many donors. Being productive about 90% or about 30% of the time was typical of most TCR beta V segments in an earlier analysis.

With respect to this clone: Its specificity is not known.

Sequencing was performed on PBMCs. The gene calls are TRBV2 and TRBJ1-1; TRBD1 is a possible D gene (6 bases). This TCR came from a man aged 45-60 years in good health and CMV-seropositive. CDR3 region: CASRMDSGRATEAFF. CDR3 bases: TGTGCCAGCAGGATGGACAGCGGTCGAGCCACTGAAGCTTTCTTT. Combining the CDR3 with reference TRBV2 and TRBJ1-1 gives the whole variable domain EPEVTQTPSHQVTQMGQEVILRCVPISNHLYFYWYRQILGQKVEFLVSFYNNEISEKSEIFDDQFSVERPDGSNFTLKIRSTKLEDSAMYFCASRMDSGRATEAFFGQGTRLTVV.